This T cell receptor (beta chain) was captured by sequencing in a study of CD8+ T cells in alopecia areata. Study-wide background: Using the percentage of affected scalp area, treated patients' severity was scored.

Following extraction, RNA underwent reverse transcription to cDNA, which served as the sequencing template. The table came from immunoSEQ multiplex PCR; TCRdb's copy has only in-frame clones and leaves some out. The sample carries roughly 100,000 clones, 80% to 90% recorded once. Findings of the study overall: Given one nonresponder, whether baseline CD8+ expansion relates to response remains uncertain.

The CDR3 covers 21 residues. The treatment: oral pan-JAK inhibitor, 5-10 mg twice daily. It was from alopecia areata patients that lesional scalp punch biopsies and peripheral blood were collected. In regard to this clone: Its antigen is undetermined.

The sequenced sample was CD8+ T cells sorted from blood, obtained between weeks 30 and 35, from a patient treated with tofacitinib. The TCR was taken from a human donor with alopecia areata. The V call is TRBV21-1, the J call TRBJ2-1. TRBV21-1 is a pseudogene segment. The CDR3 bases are TGTGCCAGCAGCAAAGACGGGGCTGACGGTGCCAGGACCTCCCTCTACAATGAGCAGTTCTTC. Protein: CASSKDGADGARTSLYNEQFF.